This paragraph reports one TCR beta chain. What antigen it recognizes has not been identified. No much larger clonotype is one base removed from it; base qualities were not supplied. The immunoSEQ hsTCRB assay version 4 in survey mode was used to sequence TCRbeta repertoires from genomic DNA. Genomic DNA was diluted to 10 ng/uL, using up to roughly 1 ug per sample for TCRbeta sequencing. The paper's processing steps were these. Analysis of the TCRbeta data was done in ImmunoSeq Analyzer 3.0, and diversity was computed on productive nucleotide rearrangements. The improved Chao index was used to estimate lower-bound TCR diversity, and the Gini coefficient was used to estimate clonality using the Immunarch R package. Different nucleotide rearrangements encoding the same CDR3beta amino acid sequence were treated as distinct clonotypes. Differential abundance analysis found TCRbeta sequences that were significantly enriched in antigen-responding cells compared with anti-CD3/anti-CD28-activated cells. Using predicted peptide-MHC specificity as the basis, GLIPH2 grouped TCRs into clusters, both for each participant individually and for the merged data sets that combined participants. TCRdb took over this immuneACCESS table, retaining in-frame rearrangements with V and J assigned. Such tables are incomplete; in checked studies, under half of the missing clones stem from an unresolved V gene, and the remainder is unexplained. V and J calls and clone size follow that table, whereas D and trimming were derived from the DNA. The sample table lists about 28,000 clones, around 80% of them with a count of one. Of the sample, roughly 4.5% is held by the ten largest clones.

The data were taken from a study of persistence of HIV-infected CD4 T cells (dated by TCRdb to 2020 to 2022). Regarding the research as a whole: The study isolated CMV- and HIV-1 Gag-responding CD4+ T cells from ART-treated individuals to examine antigen-driven clonal expansion of HIV-1-infected cells. The clonality of all cells in each sorted population was measured by TCRbeta sequencing, and the clonality of infected cells was measured by proviral sequencing. Peripheral blood samples of up to roughly 180 mL were taken at multiple time points, with the exception of a couple of participants who underwent leukapheresis at a single time point. The median time the participants had spent on suppressive ART was over 7 years. In the cross-participant TCR cluster analysis, roughly eight participants were included for CMV and about 7 participants were included for Gag. The paper's findings and limits, for the study overall: TCRbeta richness in CMV- and Gag-responding cells was significantly lower than in anti-CD3/anti-CD28-responding cells; CMV-responding cells had higher oligoclonality than CD3/CD28-stimulated and Gag-responding cells. Antigen-responding cells were enriched for expanded CDR3beta sequences that were degenerate, which suggests that CD4+ responses to CMV and Gag underwent convergent selection. Few individuals were included in the study, and only a limited range of antigens was tested. Bulk TCR analyses could not be restricted to the rare CMV-responding cells that actually carried HIV-1 proviruses. Within the same sorted populations, TCR oligoclonality correlated with proviral oligoclonality.

Spanning cysteine to phenylalanine, the CDR3 consists of 16 amino acids. Solely the CDR3 DNA is kept, with 48 bases framed from the first base. Via the germline V gene (reference sequence), CDR1 is SGHNT and CDR2 YYREEE. V sheds 6 bases and J sheds 2 bases, leaving 20 bases between their ends. The treatment or condition label, as the study defines it: suppressive antiretroviral therapy. Cells were stimulated with lysates of CMV-infected fibroblasts at roughly 10 ug/mL. Memory CD4+ T cells that did not respond, being CD40L-negative, CD69-negative and CD45RO-high, were sorted as memory populations depleted of antigen-responding cells. HIV-1-infected adults in whom suppressive ART had been started during chronic infection were enrolled as participants. Plasma HIV-1 RNA had been undetectable (below 50 copies/mL) in participants for at least 4 years. To be included, a participant needed positive CMV serology and a CD4+ T cell count above 400 cells/uL. Before stimulation, PBMCs were isolated using density centrifugation and then depleted of CD8+ T cells. CD8-depleted PBMCs were stimulated for 15 to 20 hours with anti-CD28/CD49d costimulation, CD40-blocking antibody and enfuvirtide to prevent new infections. Cell sorting was done on a Beckman Coulter MoFlo Legacy or XDP sorter, and dead cells were excluded with propidium iodide. Genomic DNA was extracted using the QIAamp DNA Mini Kit for samples with more than one million cells and using the Quick-DNA Microprep Kit for all other samples.

Sample: CD4+ T cells sorted from PBMCs after approximately 20-hour stimulation, taken from a patient who received antiretroviral therapy. The cell subset or site label, as the study defines it: CD40L-CD69- CD45RO-high memory CD4 T cells not responding to CMV lysate. This clonotype originated in an adult man with HIV who was CMV-seropositive. The chain uses TRBV5-4 and TRBJ1-2, with TRBD1 tentatively as D gene (5 bases match). The CDR3: CASTTFRVTENYGYTF. The sequenced DNA is TGTGCCAGCACCACTTTTAGGGTGACAGAGAACTATGGCTACACCTTC.